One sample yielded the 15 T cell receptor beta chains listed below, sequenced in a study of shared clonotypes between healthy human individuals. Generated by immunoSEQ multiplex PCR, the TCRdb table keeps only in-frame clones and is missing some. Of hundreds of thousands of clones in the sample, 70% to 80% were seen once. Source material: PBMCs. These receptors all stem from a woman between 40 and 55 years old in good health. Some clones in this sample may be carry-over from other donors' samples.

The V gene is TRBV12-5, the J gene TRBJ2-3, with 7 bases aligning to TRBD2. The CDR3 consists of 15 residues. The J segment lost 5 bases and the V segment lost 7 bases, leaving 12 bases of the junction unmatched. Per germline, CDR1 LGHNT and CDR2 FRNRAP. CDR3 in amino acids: CASARSGAFLDTQYF. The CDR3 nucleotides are TGTGCTAGTGCCCGAAGCGGGGCCTTTTTAGATACGCAGTATTTT.

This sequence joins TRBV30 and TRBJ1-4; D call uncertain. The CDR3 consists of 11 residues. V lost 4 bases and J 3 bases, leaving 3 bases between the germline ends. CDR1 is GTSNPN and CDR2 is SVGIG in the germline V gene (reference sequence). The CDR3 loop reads CAWTANEKLFF. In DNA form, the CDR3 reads TGTGCCTGGACAGCTAATGAAAAACTGTTTTTT.

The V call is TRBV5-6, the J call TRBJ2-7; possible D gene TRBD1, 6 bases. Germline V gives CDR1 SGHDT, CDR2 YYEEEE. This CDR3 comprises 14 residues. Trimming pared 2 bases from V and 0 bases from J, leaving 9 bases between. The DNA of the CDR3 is TGTGCCAGCAGCTTTGGGGGCGGCTCCTACGAGCAGTACTTC. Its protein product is CASSFGGGSYEQYF.

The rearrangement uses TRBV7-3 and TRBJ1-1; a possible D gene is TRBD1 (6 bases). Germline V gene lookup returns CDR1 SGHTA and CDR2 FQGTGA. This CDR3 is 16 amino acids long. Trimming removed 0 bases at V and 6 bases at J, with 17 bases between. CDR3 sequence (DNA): TGTGCCAGCAGCTTAACCGCGAGGGGGGCGTCTGCTGAAGCTTTCTTT. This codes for CASSLTARGASAEAFF.

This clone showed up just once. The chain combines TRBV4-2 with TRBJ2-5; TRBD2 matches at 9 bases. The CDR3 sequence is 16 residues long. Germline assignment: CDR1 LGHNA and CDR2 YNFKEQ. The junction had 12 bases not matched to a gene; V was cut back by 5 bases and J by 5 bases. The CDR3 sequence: CASSADWGLAVETQYF. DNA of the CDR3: TGTGCCAGCAGCGCCGATTGGGGACTAGCCGTGGAGACCCAGTACTTC.

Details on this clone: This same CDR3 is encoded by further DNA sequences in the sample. CDR3 amino acids: CASSLAPGVHNEQFF. The DNA of the CDR3 is TGCGCCAGCAGCTTGGCCCCAGGGGTACACAATGAGCAGTTCTTC. V is TRBV5-1 and J is TRBJ2-1; D is perhaps TRBD1 (6 bases). The germline CDR1 and CDR2 sequences are SGHRS and YFSETQ. The CDR3 runs 15 residues. Trimming took 0 bases from V and 5 from J, leaving 12 bases between them.

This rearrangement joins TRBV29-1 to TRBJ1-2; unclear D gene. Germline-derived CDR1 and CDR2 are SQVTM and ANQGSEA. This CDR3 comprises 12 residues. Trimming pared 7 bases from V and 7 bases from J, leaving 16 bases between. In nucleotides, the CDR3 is TGCAGCGCCCTGGACGGGGTTTCTGGCTACACCTTC. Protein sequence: CSALDGVSGYTF.

The CDR3 spells CASSWGNRVGTDTQYF. CDR3 DNA: TGTGCCAGCAGTTGGGGGAACAGGGTGGGCACAGATACGCAGTATTTT. V and J are TRBV6-5 and TRBJ2-3; possibly TRBD1 for D (6 bases). CDR1 is MNHEY and CDR2 is SVGAGI in the germline V gene. Between the trimmed V and J ends, which lost 4 bases and 1 base, there was a span of 15 bases. The CDR3 consists of 16 residues.

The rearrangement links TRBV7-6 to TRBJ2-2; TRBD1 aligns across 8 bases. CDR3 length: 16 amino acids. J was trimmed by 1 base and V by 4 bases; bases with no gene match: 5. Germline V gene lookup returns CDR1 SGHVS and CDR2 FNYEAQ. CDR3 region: CASSSGQGRNTGELFF. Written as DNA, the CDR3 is TGTGCCAGCAGCTCCGGACAGGGACGGAACACCGGGGAGCTGTTTTTT.

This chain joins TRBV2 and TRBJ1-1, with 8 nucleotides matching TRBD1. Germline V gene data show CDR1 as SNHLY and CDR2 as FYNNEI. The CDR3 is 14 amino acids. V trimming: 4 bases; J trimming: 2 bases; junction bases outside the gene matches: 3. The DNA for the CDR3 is TGTGCCAGCAGTGGGACAGGGATAAACACTGAAGCTTTCTTT. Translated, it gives CASSGTGINTEAFF.

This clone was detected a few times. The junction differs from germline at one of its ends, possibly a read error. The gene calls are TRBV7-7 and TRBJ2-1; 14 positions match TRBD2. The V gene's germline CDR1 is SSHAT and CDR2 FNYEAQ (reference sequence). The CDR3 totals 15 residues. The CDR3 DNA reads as TGTGCTAGCAGCATGGGACTAGCGGGAGCTGATGAGCAGTTCTTC. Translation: CASSMGLAGADEQFF.

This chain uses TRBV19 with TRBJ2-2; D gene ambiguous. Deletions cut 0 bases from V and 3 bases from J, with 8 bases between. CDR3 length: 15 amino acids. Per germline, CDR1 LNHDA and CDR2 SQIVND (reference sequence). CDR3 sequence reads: CASSIDRAYTGELFF. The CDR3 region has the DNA TGTGCCAGTAGTATAGATCGGGCTTACACCGGGGAGCTGTTTTTT.

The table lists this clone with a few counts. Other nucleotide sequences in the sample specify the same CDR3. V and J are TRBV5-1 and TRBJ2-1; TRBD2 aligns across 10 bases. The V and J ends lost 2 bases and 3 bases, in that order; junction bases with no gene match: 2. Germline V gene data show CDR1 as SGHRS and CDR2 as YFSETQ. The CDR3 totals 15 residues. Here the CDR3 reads CASSLGLADYNEQFF. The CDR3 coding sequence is TGCGCCAGCAGCTTAGGACTAGCGGACTACAATGAGCAGTTCTTC.

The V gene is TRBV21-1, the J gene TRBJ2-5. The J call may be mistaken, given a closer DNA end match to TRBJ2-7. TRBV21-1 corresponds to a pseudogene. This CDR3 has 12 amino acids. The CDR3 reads CASQEPTYEQYF. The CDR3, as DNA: TGTGCCAGCCAGGAGCCGACCTACGAGCAGTACTTC.

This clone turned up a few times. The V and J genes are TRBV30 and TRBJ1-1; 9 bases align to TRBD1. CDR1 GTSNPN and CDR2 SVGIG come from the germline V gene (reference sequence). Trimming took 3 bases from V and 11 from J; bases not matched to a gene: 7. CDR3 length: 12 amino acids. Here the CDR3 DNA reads TGTGCCTGGAGGGAGATACAGGGGGCTGCTTTCTTT. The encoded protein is CAWREIQGAAFF.